The 10 T cell receptor beta chains listed next were all sequenced from one sample in a study of cytotoxic CD8 clonotypes in ibrutinib-treated CLL. Libraries were prepared by immunoSEQ multiplex PCR; TCRdb keeps only in-frame clonotypes and omits some of them. The sample shows under 150,000 clones, 70% to 90% of them seen only once. The specimen was PBMCs, collected after 36 months of ibrutinib treatment. The receptors come from a human donor with chronic lymphocytic leukemia.

The genes are TRBV5-1 and TRBJ1-1, with D unclear. Per the germline V gene, CDR1 is SGHRS and CDR2 is YFSETQ. Trimming shortened V by 0 bases and J by 3 bases, and 9 bases separated the two germline ends. This CDR3 has 14 residues. The CDR3 DNA reads as TGCGCCAGCAGCTTGGTCCCCGGTCACACTGAAGCTTTCTTT. It yields the protein CASSLVPGHTEAFF. The complete variable domain, with remaining parts taken from reference TRBV5-1 and TRBJ1-1, reads KAGVTQTPRYLIKTRGQQVTLSCSPISGHRSVSWYQQTPGQGLQFLFEYFSETQRNKGNFPGRFSGRQFSNSRSEMNVSTLELGDSALYLCASSLVPGHTEAFFGQGTRLTVV.

The count of this clone is one. The gene calls are TRBV5-4 and TRBJ2-1, with unresolved D. Germline V gives CDR1 SGHNT, CDR2 YYREEE (reference sequence). The CDR3 is made up of 15 amino acids. V shed 2 bases and J shed 0 bases, with 9 bases lying between them. CDR3 sequence reads: CASSLGGSSYNEQFF. The DNA of the CDR3 is TGTGCCAGCAGCTTAGGCGGAAGCTCCTACAATGAGCAGTTCTTC.

The gene calls are TRBV5-4 and TRBJ2-7; 9 nucleotides align to TRBD1. The V segment lost 4 bases and the J segment 5 bases; nucleotides outside the gene matches: 7. CDR3 length: 14 amino acids. CDR1 SGHNT and CDR2 YYREEE come from the germline V gene (reference sequence). CDR3 loop: CASSRGQGLNEQYF. CDR3 bases: TGTGCCAGCAGCCGCGGACAGGGGCTCAACGAGCAGTACTTC.

The chain recombines TRBV7-9 with TRBJ2-7; D is ambiguous. Germline CDR1 is SEHNR and CDR2 is FQNEAQ (reference sequence). The V end lost 0 bases, the J end lost 4 bases, and 7 bases lay between the germline ends. The CDR3 sequence is 13 residues long. The chain's CDR3 is CASSLASYYEQYF. As DNA, the CDR3 is TGTGCCAGCAGCTTAGCGTCCTATTACGAGCAGTACTTC.

With respect to this clone: Relative to the germline gene, one junction end is altered; a read error may explain this. The chain combines TRBV10-3 with TRBJ2-5; D is perhaps TRBD2 (6 bases). Germline lookup yields CDR1 ENHRY and CDR2 SYGVKD. The CDR3 covers 13 residues. The CDR3 loop reads CAISDTGGESQYF. Here the CDR3 DNA reads TGTGCCATCAGCGACACCGGGGGAGAGTCCCAGTACTTC.

This chain joins TRBV11-3 and TRBJ2-3; 7 bases fit TRBD1. V gave up 5 bases and J gave up 0 bases; unmatched junction bases: 5. CDR3 size: 15 residues. Germline V gene lookup returns CDR1 SGHNT and CDR2 YENEEA. For the CDR3, the DNA is TGTGCCAGCAGCCCGGGACAGCCTAGCACAGATACGCAGTATTTT. Amino acids: CASSPGQPSTDTQYF.

This chain links TRBV5-1 with TRBJ2-5; TRBD1 matches at 8 bases. Germline CDR1 reads SGHRS; CDR2 reads YFSETQ. The CDR3 totals 14 residues. V dropped 4 bases and J dropped 5; count of bases not matched to a gene: 7. The CDR3 protein is CASSIDRGVETQYF. Here the CDR3 DNA reads TGCGCCAGCAGCATAGACAGGGGCGTGGAGACCCAGTACTTC.

The chain carries TRBV28 and TRBJ2-3; TRBD1 matches at 7 bases. The CDR3 loop spans 15 amino acids. Per the germline V gene, CDR1 is MDHEN and CDR2 is SYDVKM. The V and J ends lost 0 bases and 4 bases, in that order; junction bases with no gene match: 4. In DNA form, the CDR3 reads TGTGCCAGCAGTTTATGGGACAGGACTTCAGATACGCAGTATTTT. The encoded protein is CASSLWDRTSDTQYF.

This clone has a handful of counts. The genes are TRBV27 and TRBJ2-5, with 8 nucleotides matching TRBD1. Germline CDR1 and CDR2: MNHEY and SMNVEV (reference sequence). With 7 bases clipped from V and 5 bases from J, the junction kept 6 bases outside the gene matches. The CDR3 totals 13 residues. The CDR3 loop is CASKPGGIETQYF. The DNA of the CDR3 is TGTGCCAGCAAGCCAGGGGGCATCGAGACCCAGTACTTC.

A note on this clone: The same CDR3 also results from other DNA sequences found in this sample. The chain couples TRBV18 to TRBJ1-3; tentative D call: TRBD1 (5 bases). CDR1 and CDR2 (germline): KGHSH, LQKENI. The CDR3 extends over 15 amino acids. V lost 3 bases and J 1 base, leaving 10 bases between the germline ends. CDR3 nucleotides: TGTGCCAGCTCACCGACAGCAGGGTCTGGAAACACCATATATTTT. It specifies CASSPTAGSGNTIYF.